Listed below are T cell receptor beta chains from one sample, sequenced in a study of blood T cell repertoires in COVID-19. TCRdb keeps only in-frame clones here, not all; method: immunoSEQ multiplex PCR. The table lists roughly 75,000 clones, approximately 77% of them singletons, with 0.83% in the top ten. Sequenced sample: peripheral blood. These receptors were obtained from a woman aged 70-85 years with acute or convalescent COVID-19. The CDR3 runs from the conserved cysteine through the conserved F or W. A D gene is named only where the DNA matches it firmly. Size values are once, few and many counts, or a class for expanded clones, and some rows have none.

size,J,V,D,DNA,CDR3
.,TRBJ2-5,TRBV6-6,TRBD1,TGTGCCAGCTCGGGACAGTCACAAGAGACCCAGTACTTC,CASSGQSQETQYF
.,TRBJ2-3,TRBV29-1,.,TGCAGCGTTCGCGGGCCCGGTGATACGCAGTATTTT,CSVRGPGDTQYF
.,TRBJ2-7,TRBV12-3/TRBV12-4,.,TGTGCCAGCAGTTCTACGGACACCTACGAGCAGTACTTC,CASSSTDTYEQYF
few,TRBJ2-7,TRBV7-2,TRBD2,TGTGCCAGCAGCTTAAGGACTAGCGGGGGAGCAACCTACGAGCAGTACTTC,CASSLRTSGGATYEQYF
.,TRBJ2-5,TRBV30,.,TGTGCCTGGAGTGTAAAGGGGATTGAGACCCAGTACTTC,CAWSVKGIETQYF
once,TRBJ2-2,TRBV5-1,.,TGCGCCAGCAGCGCGACCCAGACAGCCCCCGGGGAGCTGTTTTTT,CASSATQTAPGELFF
.,TRBJ1-3,TRBV6-5,.,TGTGCCAGCACATCTTCAGGAGGACGGAACACCATATATTTT,CASTSSGGRNTIYF
.,TRBJ1-5,TRBV10-1,.,TGCGCCAGCAGTGATAAAGTGACAGCGAATCAGCCCCAGCATTTT,CASSDKVTANQPQHF
.,TRBJ2-3,TRBV6-5,.,TGTGCCAGCAGCCCGGGGTTTTCAGATACGCAGTATTTT,CASSPGFSDTQYF
.,TRBJ1-2,TRBV7-2,TRBD1,TGTGCCAGCAGCTACACTACCGGGACAGGGGGGGAATATGGCTACACCTTC,CASSYTTGTGGEYGYTF
few,TRBJ2-5,TRBV19,TRBD1,TGTGCCACCGGGGGACAGGGAGACGAGACCCAGTACTTC,CATGGQGDETQYF
.,TRBJ1-4,TRBV5-1,TRBD1,TGCGCCAGCAGCTTCGGACAGGGTGCAACTAATGAAAAACTGTTTTTT,CASSFGQGATNEKLFF
.,TRBJ2-5,TRBV4-1,TRBD1,TGCGCCAGCAGCAACGACAGGGTCGGCGGGGAGACCCAGTACTTC,CASSNDRVGGETQYF
.,TRBJ2-5,TRBV5-4,.,TGTGCCAGCAGCCCAATTGGAAGGGGGCAAGAGACCCAGTACTTC,CASSPIGRGQETQYF
.,TRBJ2-1,TRBV7-2,.,TGTGCCAGCAGCTTAGGTCAAGGGGGTTACAATGAGCAGTTCTTC,CASSLGQGGYNEQFF
.,TRBJ2-3,TRBV10-3,TRBD2,TGTGCCACCCAACTAGCGGGGGGCACAGATACGCAGTATTTT,CATQLAGGTDTQYF
.,TRBJ1-5,TRBV7-2,TRBD1,TGTGCCAGCAGCTTAGCAGGGGGCGGTCAGCCCCAGCATTTT,CASSLAGGGQPQHF
.,TRBJ2-6,TRBV3-1/TRBV3-2,.,TGTGCCAGCAGCCAAGTTCGGGGCTCTGGGGCCAACGTCCTGACTTTC,CASSQVRGSGANVLTF
.,TRBJ2-7,TRBV27,.,TGTGCCAGCAGTTTAGGGCGGACAGCTTTCTACGAGCAGTACTTC,CASSLGRTAFYEQYF
.,TRBJ2-7,TRBV6-5,TRBD2,TGTGCCAGCAGTTCTTCTAGCGGGAGGGTCTCCTACGAGCAGTACTTC,CASSSSSGRVSYEQYF
.,TRBJ1-2,TRBV5-6,TRBD1,TGTGCCAGCAGCTTTGGGGAGAGACAGGGGGCACGGGGCTACACCTTC,CASSFGERQGARGYTF
.,TRBJ2-2,TRBV6-5,TRBD1,TGTGCCAGCACAAAACAGGGGGCGGACACCGGGGAGCTGTTTTTT,CASTKQGADTGELFF
.,TRBJ2-5,TRBV5-1,TRBD2,TGCGCCAGCAGCTTGGGGATAGCGGGAGACGTAGAGACCCAGTACTTC,CASSLGIAGDVETQYF
.,TRBJ1-4,TRBV7-9,.,TGTGCCAGCAGCTTATCAACAACAACTAATGAAAAACTGTTTTTT,CASSLSTTTNEKLFF
.,TRBJ2-1,TRBV6-1,TRBD1,TGTGCCAGCAGTGAAGCGCTTCGTATAGGACAGGGGTCCAATGAGCAGTTCTTC,CASSEALRIGQGSNEQFF
once,TRBJ1-2,TRBV10-3,TRBD1,TGTGCCATCACTCCGACAGGGGTTGAGTATGGCTACACCTTC,CAITPTGVEYGYTF
.,TRBJ2-1,TRBV28,TRBD1,TGTGCCAGCAGTCAGGACAGGGGAGATGAGTGGTATGATGAGCAGTTCTTC,CASSQDRGDEWYDEQFF
.,TRBJ2-7,TRBV7-9,.,TGTGCCAGCAGCTTACAGGGGACCAACGAGCAGTACTTC,CASSLQGTNEQYF
few,TRBJ2-5,TRBV12-3/TRBV12-4,.,TGTGCCAGCAGTTTCGCCTACGGAGAGACCCAGTACTTC,CASSFAYGETQYF
.,TRBJ1-3,TRBV28,.,TGTGCCAGCAGTTCACCTCCCAAGCCCCTCTCTGGAAACACCATATATTTT,CASSSPPKPLSGNTIYF
.,TRBJ2-7,TRBV7-9,.,TGTGCCAGCAGCTTAACGGGAAGACGGGCAGAGAGCTCCTACGAGCAGTACTTC,CASSLTGRRAESSYEQYF
.,TRBJ1-4,TRBV18,TRBD1,TGTGCCAGCTCACCACGGGACAGTAATGAAAAACTGTTTTTT,CASSPRDSNEKLFF
.,TRBJ2-7,TRBV7-8,TRBD2,TGTGCCAGCAGCTTAGCTCGTGGGCGGGGGGGCTCCTACGAGCAGTACTTC,CASSLARGRGGSYEQYF
.,TRBJ2-2,TRBV7-3,TRBD2,TGTGCCAGCAGCCTGACTAGCGGGAGCGGGGGCGGGGAGCTGTTTTTT,CASSLTSGSGGGELFF
.,TRBJ1-5,TRBV2,TRBD1,TGTGCCAGCAGATACAGGGGAGATAATCAGCCCCAGCATTTT,CASRYRGDNQPQHF
.,TRBJ2-3,TRBV6-6,.,TGTGCCAGCAGTTATACGAGGGTAGCAGATACGCAGTATTTT,CASSYTRVADTQYF
few,TRBJ2-1,TRBV7-2,TRBD2,TGTGCCAGCAGCTCCCTCCTAGCGGGGGGGACCGATGAGCAGTTCTTC,CASSSLLAGGTDEQFF
.,TRBJ2-7,TRBV7-8,TRBD2,TGTGCCAGCAGCTTAGAGGGAGGGACTAGCGGGCTCTACGAGCAGTACTTC,CASSLEGGTSGLYEQYF
.,TRBJ2-7,TRBV10-3,TRBD1,TGTGCCATCAGTGTGCGGGACAGGGTCGAGCAGTACTTC,CAISVRDRVEQYF
.,TRBJ2-7,TRBV27,.,TGTGCCAGCAGTCCCAGGAATTACTACGAGCAGTACTTC,CASSPRNYYEQYF
.,TRBJ1-1,TRBV7-2,TRBD1,TGTGCCAGCAGCTGGGGACAGGGGGCCGCTGAAGCTTTCTTT,CASSWGQGAAEAFF
.,TRBJ2-7,TRBV10-3,TRBD2,TGTGCCATCAGTGAGTCGACTAGCGGGAGCCGGGAGCAGTACTTC,CAISESTSGSREQYF
.,TRBJ1-1,TRBV19,TRBD1,TGTGCCAGTAGTATACGAGGGGGCCCAGAAGCTTTCTTT,CASSIRGGPEAFF
.,TRBJ1-1,TRBV14,TRBD1,TGTGCCAGCAGCCGGGCCTTCGGGACAGGTACTGAAGCTTTCTTT,CASSRAFGTGTEAFF
.,TRBJ2-1,TRBV28,.,TGTGCCAGCACCTTGGGCCCGTACAATGAGCAGTTCTTC,CASTLGPYNEQFF
.,TRBJ2-1,TRBV5-5,TRBD1,TGTGCCAGCAGCTTCGGGACAGAAAATCATGAGCAGTTCTTC,CASSFGTENHEQFF
once,TRBJ1-1,TRBV2,TRBD1,TGTGCCAGCAGTTGGGACAGGGATTTCCCTGAAGCTTTCTTT,CASSWDRDFPEAFF
.,TRBJ1-1,TRBV30,TRBD1,TGTGCCTTGGACTCGACAGGGAGGACTGAAGCTTTCTTT,CALDSTGRTEAFF